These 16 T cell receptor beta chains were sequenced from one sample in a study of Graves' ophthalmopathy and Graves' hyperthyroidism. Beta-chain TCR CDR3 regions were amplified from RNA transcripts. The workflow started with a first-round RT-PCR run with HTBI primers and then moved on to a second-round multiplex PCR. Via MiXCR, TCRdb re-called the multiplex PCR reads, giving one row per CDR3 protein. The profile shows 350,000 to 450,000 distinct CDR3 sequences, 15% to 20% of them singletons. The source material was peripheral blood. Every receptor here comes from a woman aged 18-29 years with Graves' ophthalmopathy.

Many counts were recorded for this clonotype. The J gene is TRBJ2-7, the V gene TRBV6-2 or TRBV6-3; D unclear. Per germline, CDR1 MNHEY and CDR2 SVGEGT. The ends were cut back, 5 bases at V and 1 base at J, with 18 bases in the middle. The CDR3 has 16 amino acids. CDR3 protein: CASSTRLAWVSYEQYF. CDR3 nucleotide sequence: TGTGCCAGCAGTACCCGTTTGGCTTGGGTTTCCTACGAGCAGTACTTC.

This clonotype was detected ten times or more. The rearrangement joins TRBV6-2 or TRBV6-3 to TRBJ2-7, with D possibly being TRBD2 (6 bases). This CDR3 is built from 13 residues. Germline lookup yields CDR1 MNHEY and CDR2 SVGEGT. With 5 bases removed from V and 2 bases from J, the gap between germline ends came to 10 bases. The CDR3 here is CASSTGLTYEQYF. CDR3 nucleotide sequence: TGTGCCAGCAGTACGGGACTCACCTACGAGCAGTACTTC.

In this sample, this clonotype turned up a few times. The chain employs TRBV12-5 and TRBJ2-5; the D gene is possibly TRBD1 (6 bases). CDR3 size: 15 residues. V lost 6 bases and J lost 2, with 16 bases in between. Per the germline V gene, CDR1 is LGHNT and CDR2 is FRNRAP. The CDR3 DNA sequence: TGTGCTAGTGGAACCGGACAGATGAAACAAGAGACCCAGTACTTC. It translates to CASGTGQMKQETQYF.

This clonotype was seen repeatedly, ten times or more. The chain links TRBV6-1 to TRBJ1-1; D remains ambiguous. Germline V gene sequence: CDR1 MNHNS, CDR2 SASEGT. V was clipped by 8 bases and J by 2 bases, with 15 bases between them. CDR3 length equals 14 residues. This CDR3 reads CASSIRTFNTEAFF. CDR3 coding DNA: TGTGCCAGCTCCATACGGACGTTTAACACTGAAGCTTTCTTT.

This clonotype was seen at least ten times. CDR3 nucleotides: TGTGCCAGCAGGGAGACAGGGGGCAATCAGCCCCAGCATTTT. Translating it yields CASRETGGNQPQHF. The genes are TRBV3-1 and TRBJ1-5; 8 positions agree with TRBD1. V lost 6 bases, J lost 2 bases, and 3 bases stayed unmatched. CDR3 length: 14 residues. Germline CDR1 and CDR2: LGHDT and YNNKEL (reference sequence).

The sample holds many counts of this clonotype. The DNA of the CDR3 is TGTGCCGGGGCGGGGGGACTCTCCTACGAGCAGTACTTC. Its translation is CAGAGGLSYEQYF. The rearrangement links TRBV6-1 to TRBJ2-7, with 8 bases fitting TRBD2. The CDR3 is 13 residues long. The V gene end was trimmed by 11 bases and the J gene end by 0 bases; junction bases not matched to a gene: 6. Germline loops: CDR1 MNHNS, CDR2 SASEGT.

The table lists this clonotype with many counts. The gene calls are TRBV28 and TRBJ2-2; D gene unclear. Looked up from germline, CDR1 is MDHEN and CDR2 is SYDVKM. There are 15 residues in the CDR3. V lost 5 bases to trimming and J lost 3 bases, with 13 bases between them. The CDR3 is CASSALGVDTGELFF. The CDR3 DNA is TGTGCCAGCAGTGCTCTCGGAGTGGACACCGGGGAGCTGTTTTTT. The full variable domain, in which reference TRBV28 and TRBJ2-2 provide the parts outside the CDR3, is DVKVTQSSRYLVKRTGEKVFLECVQDMDHENMFWYRQDPGLGLRLIYFSYDVKMKEKGDIPEGYSVSREKKERFSLILESASTNQTSMYLCASSALGVDTGELFFGEGSRLTVL.

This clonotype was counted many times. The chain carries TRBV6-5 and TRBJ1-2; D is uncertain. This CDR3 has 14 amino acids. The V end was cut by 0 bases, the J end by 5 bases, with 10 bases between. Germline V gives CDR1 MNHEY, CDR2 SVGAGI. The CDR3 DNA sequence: TGTGCCAGCAGTTACTCGAGAGGAGGATATGGCTACACCTTC. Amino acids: CASSYSRGGYGYTF.

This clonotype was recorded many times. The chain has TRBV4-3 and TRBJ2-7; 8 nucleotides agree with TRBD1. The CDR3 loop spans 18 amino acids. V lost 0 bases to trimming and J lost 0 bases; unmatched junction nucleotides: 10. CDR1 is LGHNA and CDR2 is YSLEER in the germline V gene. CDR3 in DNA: TGCGCCAGCAGCCAAGAAAAAGAGGACAGGGATACCTCCTACGAGCAGTACTTC. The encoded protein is CASSQEKEDRDTSYEQYF.

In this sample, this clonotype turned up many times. CDR3 sequence: CASSLRTGGETQYF. As DNA, the CDR3 is TGTGCCAGCAGCCTCCGGACAGGGGGAGAGACCCAGTACTTC. The rearrangement uses TRBV11-2 and TRBJ2-5, with 10 bases aligning to TRBD1. Looked up from germline, CDR1 is SGHAT and CDR2 is FQNNGV. CDR3 length equals 14 residues. The ends lost 5 bases at V and 4 bases at J; junction bases unmatched: 4.

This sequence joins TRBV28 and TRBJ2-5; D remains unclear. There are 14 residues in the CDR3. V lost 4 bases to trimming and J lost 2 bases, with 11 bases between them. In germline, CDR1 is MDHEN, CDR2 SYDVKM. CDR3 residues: CASSYTDPQETQYF. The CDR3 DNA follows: TGTGCCAGCAGTTACACAGACCCTCAAGAGACCCAGTACTTC.

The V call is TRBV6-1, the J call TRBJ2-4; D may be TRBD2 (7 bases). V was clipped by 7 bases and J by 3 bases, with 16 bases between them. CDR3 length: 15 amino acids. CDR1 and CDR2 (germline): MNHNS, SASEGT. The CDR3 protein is CASTKGGGGKNIQYF. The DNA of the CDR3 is TGTGCCAGCACCAAGGGGGGGGGCGGCAAAAACATTCAGTACTTC.

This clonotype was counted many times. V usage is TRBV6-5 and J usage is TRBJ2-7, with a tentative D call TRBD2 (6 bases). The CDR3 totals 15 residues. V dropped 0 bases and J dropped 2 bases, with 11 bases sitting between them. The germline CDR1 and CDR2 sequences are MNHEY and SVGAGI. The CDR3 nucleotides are TGTGCCAGCAGTTACTCACGGAGGGGTCCCTACGAGCAGTACTTC. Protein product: CASSYSRRGPYEQYF.

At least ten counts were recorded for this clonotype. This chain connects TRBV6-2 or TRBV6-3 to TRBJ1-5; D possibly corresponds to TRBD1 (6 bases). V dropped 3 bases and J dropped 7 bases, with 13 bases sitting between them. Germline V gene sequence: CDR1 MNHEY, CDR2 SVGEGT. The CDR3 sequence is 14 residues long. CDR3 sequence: CASSYSVQGQPQHF. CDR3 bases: TGTGCCAGCAGTTATTCGGTCCAGGGGCAGCCCCAGCATTTT.

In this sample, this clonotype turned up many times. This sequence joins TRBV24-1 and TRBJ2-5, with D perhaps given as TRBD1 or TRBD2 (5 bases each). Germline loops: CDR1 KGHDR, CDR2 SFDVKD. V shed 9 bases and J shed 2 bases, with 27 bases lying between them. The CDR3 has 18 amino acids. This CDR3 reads CATSTGAGGDFKQETQYF. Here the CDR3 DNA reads TGTGCCACCTCAACCGGGGCAGGTGGGGATTTTAAGCAAGAGACCCAGTACTTC.

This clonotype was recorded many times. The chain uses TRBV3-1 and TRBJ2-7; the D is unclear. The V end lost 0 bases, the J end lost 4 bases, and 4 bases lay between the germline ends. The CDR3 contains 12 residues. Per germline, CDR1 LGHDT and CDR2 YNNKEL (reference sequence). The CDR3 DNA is TGTGCCAGCAGCCAAGAAGGATACGAGCAGTACTTC. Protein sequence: CASSQEGYEQYF.